Each of the 21 T cell receptor beta chains below was sequenced from the same sample in a study of blood T cell repertoires in COVID-19. Profiling relied on immunoSEQ multiplex PCR, and the TCRdb table lists in-frame clones only, not all of them. This table holds about 380,000 clones, approximately 90% found once. Sequencing was done on a sample of PBMCs or T cells enriched from blood (not recorded which). These receptors were collected from a woman between 18 and 29 years old who had recovered from COVID-19.

This chain uses TRBV30 with TRBJ2-1, with 9 nucleotides matching TRBD1. The CDR3 runs 15 residues. Per the germline V gene, CDR1 is GTSNPN and CDR2 is SVGIG (reference sequence). Unmatched junction bases numbered 7, after V lost 2 bases and J lost 5 bases. The CDR3 region is CAWSIRDREHNEQFF. The CDR3 nucleotides read TGTGCCTGGAGTATAAGGGACAGGGAGCACAATGAGCAGTTCTTC.

V gene TRBV11-2 combines with J gene TRBJ2-2; 7 bases align to TRBD1. The CDR3 is 15 amino acids. Germline values: CDR1 SGHAT, CDR2 FQNNGV. J gave up 4 bases and V 5 bases, and 7 bases lay outside the gene matches. The CDR3 bases are TGTGCCAGCAGCCGCGGACAGGACGGCACCGGGGAGCTGTTTTTT. This codes for CASSRGQDGTGELFF. Looking up the rest from reference TRBV11-2 and TRBJ2-2 gives the full variable domain: EAGVAQSPRYKIIEKRQSVAFWCNPISGHATLYWYQQILGQGPKLLIQFQNNGVVDDSQLPKDRFSAERLKGVDSTLKIQPAKLEDSAVYLCASSRGQDGTGELFFGEGSRLTVL.

The chain combines TRBV27 with TRBJ1-5, with D unclear. The CDR3 runs to 12 residues. Trimming took off 3 bases at V and 7 bases at J, with 7 bases between the two ends. Per the germline V gene, CDR1 is MNHEY and CDR2 is SMNVEV (reference sequence). CDR3 sequence (DNA): TGTGCCAGCAGTTTTCGGGGACAGCCCCAGCATTTT. This encodes CASSFRGQPQHF.

J is TRBJ2-7 and V is TRBV19, with D possibly being TRBD1 (6 bases). The V and J ends lost 6 bases and 0 bases respectively, with 15 bases between them. The CDR3 covers 15 residues. Germline V gives CDR1 LNHDA, CDR2 SQIVND (reference sequence). CDR3 DNA: TGTGCCAGTAGCAGACAGGCTCTATACTCCTACGAGCAGTACTTC. Amino acids: CASSRQALYSYEQYF.

The chain employs TRBV4-1 and TRBJ1-5; D is possibly TRBD1 (5 bases). V was shortened by 4 bases and J by 3 bases, with 16 bases between the two germline ends. The CDR3 totals 16 residues. Germline CDR1 is MGHRA and CDR2 is YSYEKL. The CDR3 sequence is CASSRAGGRNNQPQHF. The DNA for the CDR3 is TGCGCCAGCAGCCGCGCGGGGGGTAGAAACAATCAGCCCCAGCATTTT.

The V and J genes are TRBV18 and TRBJ1-2; 9 bases fit TRBD1. The CDR3 is 16 amino acids. Trimming at V came to 6 bases and at J to 3 bases, leaving 11 bases not matched to a gene. Looked up from germline, CDR1 is KGHSH and CDR2 is LQKENI. The CDR3 spells CASSPQNRGLYYGYTF. Written as DNA, the CDR3 is TGTGCCAGCTCCCCTCAGAACAGGGGGCTGTACTATGGCTACACCTTC.

This clone was observed a single time. The chain combines TRBV7-3 with TRBJ1-1, with TRBD1 as a possible D gene (5 bases). This CDR3 contains 13 residues. Trimming left V 6 bases short and J 1 base short, with 9 bases between. The germline V gene has CDR1 SGHTA and CDR2 FQGTGA. CDR3 in DNA: TGTGCCAGCAGTAGGGACTGGAACACTGAAGCTTTCTTT. Its translation is CASSRDWNTEAFF.

The genes are TRBV6-5 and TRBJ1-4, with 8 bases lining up with TRBD1. Unmatched junction bases numbered 7, after V lost 7 bases and J lost 6 bases. The germline gives CDR1 MNHEY, CDR2 SVGAGI. This CDR3 contains 14 residues. The CDR3: CASTETGAHEKLFF. In DNA, the CDR3 is TGTGCCAGCACCGAGACAGGGGCCCATGAAAAACTGTTTTTT.

This chain links TRBV6-5 with TRBJ1-6, with TRBD1 matching over 7 bases. Trimming cost V 6 bases and J 5 bases; bases outside gene matches: 4. Germline CDR1 is MNHEY and CDR2 is SVGAGI. The CDR3 has 14 amino acids. The CDR3 sequence: CASRLGQNNSPLHF. The CDR3 DNA is TGTGCCAGCAGATTGGGACAGAATAATTCACCCCTCCACTTT.

The V and J genes are TRBV4-1 and TRBJ2-5, with D perhaps TRBD1 (5 bases). CDR3 length: 14 residues. Germline V lookup: CDR1 MGHRA, CDR2 YSYEKL. V lost 4 bases to trimming and J lost 2 bases, with 11 bases between them. The CDR3, as DNA: TGCGCCAGCAGCCTCAGGGATGAGCAAGAGACCCAGTACTTC. The encoded protein is CASSLRDEQETQYF.

This chain uses TRBV19 with TRBJ1-1; possible D gene TRBD1, 6 bases. V was clipped by 5 bases and J by 4 bases, with 14 bases between them. The CDR3 is 14 residues long. Germline V CDR1 and CDR2: LNHDA, SQIVND (reference sequence). This chain's CDR3 is CASSYREGSTEAFF. For the CDR3, the DNA is TGTGCCAGTAGTTACAGGGAAGGGAGCACTGAAGCTTTCTTT.

The J gene is TRBJ2-5, the V gene TRBV12-5, with TRBD2 as a possible D gene (6 bases). The CDR3 covers 15 residues. V was trimmed by 7 bases and J by 0 bases, leaving 15 bases between them. In germline, CDR1 is LGHNT, CDR2 FRNRAP. CDR3 amino acids: CASAIGGLYQETQYF. CDR3 DNA: TGTGCTAGTGCCATCGGGGGACTGTACCAAGAGACCCAGTACTTC.

The V gene is TRBV2, the J gene TRBJ1-6; TRBD1 aligns across 8 bases. The CDR3 length is 14 residues. The germline gives CDR1 SNHLY, CDR2 FYNNEI. Trimming took 3 bases from V and 10 from J; bases not matched to a gene: 5. CDR3 sequence reads: CASSDLDRDSPLHF. The CDR3 DNA sequence: TGTGCCAGCAGTGATCTGGACAGGGACTCACCCCTCCACTTT.

V and J are TRBV10-1 and TRBJ2-3; the match to TRBD1 covers 11 bases. The V gene end was trimmed by 0 bases and the J gene end by 3 bases; junction bases not matched to a gene: 8. The CDR3 consists of 18 residues. Germline CDR1 reads WNHNN; CDR2 reads SYGVQD (reference sequence). This CDR3 is CASSESTWTGGRTDTQYF. DNA of the CDR3: TGCGCCAGCAGTGAGTCCACTTGGACAGGGGGCAGGACAGATACGCAGTATTTT.

As for this clone: This specimen includes other DNA sequences encoding the same CDR3. This chain connects TRBV27 to TRBJ1-1; D is undetermined. V was shortened by 5 bases and J by 1 base, with 8 bases between the two germline ends. The CDR3 loop spans 13 amino acids. Germline V CDR1 and CDR2: MNHEY, SMNVEV (reference sequence). The CDR3 here is CASSLSRNTEAFF. The CDR3 bases are TGTGCCAGCAGTCTCTCCCGGAACACTGAAGCTTTCTTT.

This chain uses TRBV30 with TRBJ2-1; a possible D gene is TRBD2 (5 bases). In germline, CDR1 is GTSNPN, CDR2 SVGIG (reference sequence). CDR3 length: 16 residues. Trimming cost V 1 base and J 3 bases, with 16 bases left between them. CDR3 nucleotides: TGTGCCTGGAGTGGAGAGGGCAATACCTACTACAATGAGCAGTTCTTC. Translating gives CAWSGEGNTYYNEQFF. The whole variable domain, remainder taken from reference TRBV30 and TRBJ2-1, is SQTIHQWPATLVQPVGSPLSLECTVEGTSNPNLYWYRQAAGRGLQLLFYSVGIGQISSEVPQNLSASRPQDRQFILSSKKLLLSDSGFYLCAWSGEGNTYYNEQFFGPGTRLTVL.

The chain employs TRBV5-4 and TRBJ2-5, with D perhaps TRBD2 (5 bases). CDR3 length: 14 amino acids. Germline lookup yields CDR1 SGHNT and CDR2 YYREEE (reference sequence). Trimming took off 0 bases at V and 3 bases at J, with 9 bases between the two ends. CDR3 DNA sequence: TGTGCCAGCAGCTTGGGAGAGGGTAAAGAGACCCAGTACTTC. Amino acids: CASSLGEGKETQYF.

This rearrangement joins TRBV30 to TRBJ1-4; a possible D gene is TRBD1 (5 bases). V lost 3 bases to trimming and J lost 7 bases, with 12 bases between them. CDR1 is GTSNPN and CDR2 is SVGIG in the germline V gene (reference sequence). The CDR3 covers 13 residues. CDR3 sequence reads: CAWRKEGTEKLFF. The CDR3 region has the DNA TGTGCCTGGAGGAAGGAGGGGACTGAAAAACTGTTTTTT.

The CDR3 bases are TGTGCCAGCAGCTTAGAAGGAGCGGGGGGGCGGTTTGACAATGAGCAGTTCTTC. Amino acids: CASSLEGAGGRFDNEQFF. J is TRBJ2-1 and V is TRBV7-9; 10 bases are a match to TRBD2. The junction had 11 bases not matched to a gene; V was cut back by 1 base and J by 5 bases. The germline gives CDR1 SEHNR, CDR2 FQNEAQ (reference sequence). The CDR3 covers 18 residues.

The chain recombines TRBV27 with TRBJ2-7; no clear D. V was cut by 3 bases and J by 0 bases, with 6 bases left in between. Looked up from germline, CDR1 is MNHEY and CDR2 is SMNVEV (reference sequence). The length of the CDR3 is 13 residues. CDR3 DNA sequence: TGTGCCAGCAGTTTCACTCCCTCCTACGAGCAGTACTTC. The encoded protein is CASSFTPSYEQYF.

This chain links TRBV6-2 or TRBV6-3 with TRBJ2-7, with 8 nucleotides matching TRBD2. Trimming at V came to 4 bases and at J to 9 bases, leaving 8 bases not matched to a gene. In germline, CDR1 is MNHEY, CDR2 SVGEGT. The CDR3 extends over 13 amino acids. The CDR3 DNA is TGTGCCAGCAGTTCCCCTTTAGCGGGGTGGCAGTACTTC. Its translation is CASSSPLAGWQYF.